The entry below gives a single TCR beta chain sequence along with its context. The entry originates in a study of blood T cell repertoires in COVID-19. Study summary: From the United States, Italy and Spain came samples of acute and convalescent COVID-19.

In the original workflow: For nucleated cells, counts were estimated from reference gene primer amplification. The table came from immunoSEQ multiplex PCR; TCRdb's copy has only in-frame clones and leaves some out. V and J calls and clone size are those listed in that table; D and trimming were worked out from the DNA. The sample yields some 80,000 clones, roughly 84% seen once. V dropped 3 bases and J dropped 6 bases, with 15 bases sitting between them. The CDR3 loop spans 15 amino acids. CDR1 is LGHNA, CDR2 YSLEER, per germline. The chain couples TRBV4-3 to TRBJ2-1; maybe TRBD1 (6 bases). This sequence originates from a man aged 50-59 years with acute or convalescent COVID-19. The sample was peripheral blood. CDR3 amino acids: CASSHSSSRGNEQFF. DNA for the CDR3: TGCGCCAGCAGCCATTCAAGTTCCAGGGGCAATGAGCAGTTCTTC.